This TCR beta chain appears in the sequencing data of a study of blood T cell repertoires in COVID-19. This clone was counted a single time. The protocol was immunoSEQ multiplex PCR, while the TCRdb copy is restricted to in-frame clones and leaves out a portion. The table lists 250,000 to 350,000 clones, 88% of them singletons. The sequence was collected from a woman in her twenties or thirties who had recovered from COVID-19. The sequencing input was peripheral blood.

The CDR3 DNA follows: TGTGCCAGCACGAAACAGGGTGGCGACTATGGCTACACCTTC. Amino acids: CASTKQGGDYGYTF. The chain combines TRBV5-5 with TRBJ1-2; maybe TRBD1 (6 bases). Per the germline V gene, CDR1 is SGHKS and CDR2 is YYEKEE (reference sequence). V was trimmed by 6 bases and J by 3 bases, leaving 15 bases between them. The CDR3 runs to 14 residues.